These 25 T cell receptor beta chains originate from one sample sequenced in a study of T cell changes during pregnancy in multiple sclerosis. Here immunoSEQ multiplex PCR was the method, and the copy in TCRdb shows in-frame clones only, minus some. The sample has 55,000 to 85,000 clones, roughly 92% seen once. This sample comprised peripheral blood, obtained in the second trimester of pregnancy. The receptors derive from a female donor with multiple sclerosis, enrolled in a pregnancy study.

Written as DNA, the CDR3 is TGTGCCAGCAGCAAGGCGGGACAGGGTAGGAACACCATATATTTT. Protein: CASSKAGQGRNTIYF. This sequence joins TRBV21-1 and TRBJ1-3; the table's D call, TRBD1, was not checked against the DNA. TRBV21-1 is noted as a pseudogene. The CDR3 is 15 residues long.

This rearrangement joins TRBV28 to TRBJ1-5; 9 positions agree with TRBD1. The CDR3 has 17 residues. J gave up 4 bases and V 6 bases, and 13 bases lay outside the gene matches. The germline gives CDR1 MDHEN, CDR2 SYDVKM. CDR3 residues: CASRGGQGKGGNQPQHF. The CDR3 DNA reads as TGTGCCAGCAGGGGAGGACAGGGGAAAGGAGGTAATCAGCCCCAGCATTTT.

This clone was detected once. The CDR3 spells CASSLYGLAGFGTQYF. In DNA form, the CDR3 reads TGTGCCAGCAGTCTTTATGGACTAGCGGGATTCGGGACCCAGTACTTC. The chain recombines TRBV28 with TRBJ2-5, with TRBD2 matching over 12 bases. CDR3 length: 16 amino acids. The ends lost 5 bases at V and 7 bases at J; junction bases unmatched: 11. Germline CDR1 reads MDHEN; CDR2 reads SYDVKM.

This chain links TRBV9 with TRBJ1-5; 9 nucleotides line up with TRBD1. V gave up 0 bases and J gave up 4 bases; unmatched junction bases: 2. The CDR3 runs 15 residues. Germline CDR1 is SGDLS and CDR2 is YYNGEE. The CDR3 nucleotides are TGTGCCAGCAGCGTAGGGACAGGGGCTAATCAGCCCCAGCATTTT. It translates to CASSVGTGANQPQHF.

CDR3 loop: CASHSNPRLGTQYF. CDR3 nucleotide sequence: TGTGCCAGTCATTCAAACCCTAGATTGGGGACCCAGTACTTC. This sequence joins TRBV28 and TRBJ2-5; no reliable D call. The CDR3 is made up of 14 amino acids. V lost 9 bases and J 7 bases, leaving 21 bases between the germline ends. Looked up from germline, CDR1 is MDHEN and CDR2 is SYDVKM.

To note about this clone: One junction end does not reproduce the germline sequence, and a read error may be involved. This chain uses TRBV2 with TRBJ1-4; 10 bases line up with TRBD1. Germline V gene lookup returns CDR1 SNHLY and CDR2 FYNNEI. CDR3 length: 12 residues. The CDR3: CASGGQGVPRKF. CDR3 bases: TGTGCCAGCGGTGGACAGGGGGTCCCTCGTAAATTT.

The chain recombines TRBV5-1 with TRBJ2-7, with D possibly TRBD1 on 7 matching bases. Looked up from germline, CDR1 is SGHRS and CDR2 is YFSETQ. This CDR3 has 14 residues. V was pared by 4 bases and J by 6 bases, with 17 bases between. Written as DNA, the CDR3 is TGCGCCAGCAGCAACGGGATCCAGGGGGGCGAGCAGTACTTC. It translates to CASSNGIQGGEQYF.

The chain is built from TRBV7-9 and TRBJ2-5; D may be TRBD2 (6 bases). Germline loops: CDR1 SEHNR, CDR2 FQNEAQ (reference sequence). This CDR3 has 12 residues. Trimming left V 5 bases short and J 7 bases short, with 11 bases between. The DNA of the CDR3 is TGTGCCAGCAGCCGTGGGGGAGGGACCCAGTACTTC. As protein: CASSRGGGTQYF.

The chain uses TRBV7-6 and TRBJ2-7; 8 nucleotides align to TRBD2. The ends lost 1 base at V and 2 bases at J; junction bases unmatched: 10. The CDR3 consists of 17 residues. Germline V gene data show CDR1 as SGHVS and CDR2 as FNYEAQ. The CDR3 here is CASSLEAGGQFAYEQYF. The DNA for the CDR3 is TGTGCCAGCAGCTTAGAGGCGGGGGGTCAATTCGCCTACGAGCAGTACTTC.

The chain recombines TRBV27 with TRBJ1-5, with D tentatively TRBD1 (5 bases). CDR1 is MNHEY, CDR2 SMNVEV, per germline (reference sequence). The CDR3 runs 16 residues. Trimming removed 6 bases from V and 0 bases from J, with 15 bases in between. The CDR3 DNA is TGTGCCAGCAGCTACATAGGGGATTCTAGCAATCAGCCCCAGCATTTT. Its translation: CASSYIGDSSNQPQHF.

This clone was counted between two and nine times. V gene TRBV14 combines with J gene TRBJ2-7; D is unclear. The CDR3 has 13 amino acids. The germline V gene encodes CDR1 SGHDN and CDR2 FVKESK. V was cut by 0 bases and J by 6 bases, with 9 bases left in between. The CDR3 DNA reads TGTGCCAGCAGCCAAGACAAGCGAGGCGAGCAGTACTTC. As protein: CASSQDKRGEQYF. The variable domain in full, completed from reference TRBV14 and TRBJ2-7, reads EAGVTQFPSHSVIEKGQTVTLRCDPISGHDNLYWYRRVMGKEIKFLLHFVKESKQDESGMPNNRFLAERTGGTYSTLKVQPAELEDSGVYFCASSQDKRGEQYFGPGTRLTVT.

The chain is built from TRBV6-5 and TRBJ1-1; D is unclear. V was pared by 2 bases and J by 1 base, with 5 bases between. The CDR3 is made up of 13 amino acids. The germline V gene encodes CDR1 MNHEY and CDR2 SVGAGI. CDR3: CASSYRGNTEAFF. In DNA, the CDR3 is TGTGCCAGCAGTTACCGCGGGAACACTGAAGCTTTCTTT.

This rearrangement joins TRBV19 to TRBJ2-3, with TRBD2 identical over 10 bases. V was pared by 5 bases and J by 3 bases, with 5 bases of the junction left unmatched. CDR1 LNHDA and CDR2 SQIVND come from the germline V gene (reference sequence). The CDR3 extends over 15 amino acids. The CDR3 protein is CASSWLAGVTDTQYF. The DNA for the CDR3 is TGTGCCAGTAGTTGGCTAGCGGGAGTTACAGATACGCAGTATTTT.

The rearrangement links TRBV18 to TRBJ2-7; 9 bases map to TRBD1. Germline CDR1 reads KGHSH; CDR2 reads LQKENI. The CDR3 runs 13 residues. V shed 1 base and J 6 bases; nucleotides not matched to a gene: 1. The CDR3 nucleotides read TGTGCCAGCTCACCACAGGGACAGGGCGAGCAGTACTTC. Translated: CASSPQGQGEQYF. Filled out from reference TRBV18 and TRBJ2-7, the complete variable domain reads NAGVMQNPRHLVRRRGQEARLRCSPMKGHSHVYWYRQLPEEGLKFMVYLQKENIIDESGMPKERFSAEFPKEGPSILRIQQVVRGDSAAYFCASSPQGQGEQYFGPGTRLTVT.

DNA for the CDR3: TGTGCCAGCAGTCTCGGGCTAGCGGGAGGGCCAGGGAATAAAGAGACCCAGTACTTC. This codes for CASSLGLAGGPGNKETQYF. The chain joins TRBV5-4 to TRBJ2-5, with TRBD2 matching 12 bases. Per the germline V gene, CDR1 is SGHNT and CDR2 is YYREEE (reference sequence). This CDR3 spans 19 amino acids. With V trimmed by 5 bases and J by 3 bases, 17 bases remained unmatched.

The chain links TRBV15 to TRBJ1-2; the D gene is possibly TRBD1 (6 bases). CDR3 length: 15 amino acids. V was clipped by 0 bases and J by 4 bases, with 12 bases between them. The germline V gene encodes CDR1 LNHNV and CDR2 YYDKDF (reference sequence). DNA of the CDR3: TGTGCCACCAGCAGAGATAGGGGGGGTCTCTATGGCTACACCTTC. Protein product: CATSRDRGGLYGYTF. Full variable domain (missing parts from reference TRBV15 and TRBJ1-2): DAMVIQNPRYQVTQFGKPVTLSCSQTLNHNVMYWYQQKSSQAPKLLFHYYDKDFNNEADTPDNFQSRRPNTSFCFLDIRSPGLGDTAMYLCATSRDRGGLYGYTFGSGTRLTVV.

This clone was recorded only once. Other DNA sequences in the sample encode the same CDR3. CDR3 in amino acids: CASSVLAGGTDTQYF. CDR3 nucleotides: TGTGCCAGCAGCGTACTAGCGGGAGGCACAGATACGCAGTATTTT. The chain links TRBV9 to TRBJ2-3, with 10 bases fitting TRBD2. CDR1 and CDR2 (germline): SGDLS, YYNGEE. This CDR3 comprises 15 residues. V lost 1 base and J lost 1; bases outside the gene matches: 0.

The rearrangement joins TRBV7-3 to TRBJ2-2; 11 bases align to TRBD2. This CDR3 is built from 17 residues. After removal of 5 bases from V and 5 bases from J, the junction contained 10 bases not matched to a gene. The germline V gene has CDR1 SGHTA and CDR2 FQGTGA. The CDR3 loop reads CASSPTVAGGRTGELFF. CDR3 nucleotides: TGTGCCAGCAGCCCCACGGTAGCGGGGGGGCGTACCGGGGAGCTGTTTTTT.

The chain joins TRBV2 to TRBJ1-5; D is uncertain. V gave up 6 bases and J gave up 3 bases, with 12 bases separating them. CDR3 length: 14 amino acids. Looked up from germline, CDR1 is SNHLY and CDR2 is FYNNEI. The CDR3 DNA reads TGTGCCAGCAGGAGGTCAGTTAACAATCAGCCCCAGCATTTT. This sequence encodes CASRRSVNNQPQHF.

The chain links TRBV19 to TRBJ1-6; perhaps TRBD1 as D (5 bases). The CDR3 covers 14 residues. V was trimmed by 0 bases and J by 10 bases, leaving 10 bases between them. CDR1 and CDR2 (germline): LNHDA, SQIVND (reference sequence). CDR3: CASSIDPGRSPLHF. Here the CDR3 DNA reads TGTGCCAGTAGTATAGATCCAGGGCGGTCACCCCTCCACTTT.

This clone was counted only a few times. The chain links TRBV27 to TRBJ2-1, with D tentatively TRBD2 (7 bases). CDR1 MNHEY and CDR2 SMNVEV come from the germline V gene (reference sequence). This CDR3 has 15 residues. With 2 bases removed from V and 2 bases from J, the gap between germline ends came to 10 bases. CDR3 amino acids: CASSLRGGAYNEQFF. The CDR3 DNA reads TGTGCCAGCAGTTTAAGGGGGGGGGCCTACAATGAGCAGTTCTTC.

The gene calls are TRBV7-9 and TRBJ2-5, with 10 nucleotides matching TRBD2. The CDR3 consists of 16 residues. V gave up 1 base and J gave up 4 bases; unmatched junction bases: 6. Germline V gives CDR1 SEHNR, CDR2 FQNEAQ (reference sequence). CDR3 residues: CASSLVTLAGRETQYF. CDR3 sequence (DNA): TGTGCCAGCAGCTTAGTAACACTAGCGGGGAGAGAGACCCAGTACTTC.

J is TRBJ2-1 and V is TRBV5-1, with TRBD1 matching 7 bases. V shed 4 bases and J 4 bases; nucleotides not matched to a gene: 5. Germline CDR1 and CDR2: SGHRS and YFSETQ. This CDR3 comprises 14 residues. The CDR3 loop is CASSVRQGYNEQFF. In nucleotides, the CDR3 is TGCGCCAGCAGCGTTAGACAGGGATACAATGAGCAGTTCTTC.

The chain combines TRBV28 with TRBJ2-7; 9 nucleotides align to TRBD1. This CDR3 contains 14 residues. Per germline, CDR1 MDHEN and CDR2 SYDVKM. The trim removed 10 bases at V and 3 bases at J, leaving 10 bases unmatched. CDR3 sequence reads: CATMTGTGFYEQYF. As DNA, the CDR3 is TGTGCCACCATGACCGGGACAGGGTTCTACGAGCAGTACTTC.

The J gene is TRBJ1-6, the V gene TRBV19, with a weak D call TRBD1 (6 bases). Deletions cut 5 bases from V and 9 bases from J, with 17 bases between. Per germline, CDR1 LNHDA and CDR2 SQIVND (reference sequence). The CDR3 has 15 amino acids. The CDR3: CASSPEGVGASPLHF. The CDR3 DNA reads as TGTGCCAGTAGTCCTGAGGGGGTTGGGGCTTCACCCCTCCACTTT.